The 18 T cell receptor beta chains listed next were all sequenced from one sample in a study of cytomegalovirus exposure and HLA in healthy donors (dated by TCRdb to about 2017). Library preparation employed the immunoSEQ multiplex PCR assay. The multiplex PCR relied on a mix of 60 forward primers for TCR Vbeta segments and 13 reverse primers for TCR Jbeta segments. TCRdb took this table from immuneACCESS and kept in-frame rearrangements with V and J called. Such tables lack part of the clones; where checked against another copy, unresolved V genes explain under half of the gap, and the rest is unexplained. This sample comprises about 100,000 clones, around three quarters of them detected only once. The leading ten clones occupy more than 3% of the sample. The sequencing sample was made of PBMCs. Every receptor here comes from a woman aged 40 to 50 in good health and CMV-seronegative.

V gene TRBV27 combines with J gene TRBJ2-3, with 8 bases that match TRBD1. CDR1 and CDR2 (germline): MNHEY, SMNVEV (reference sequence). Trimming cost V 2 bases and J 4 bases; bases outside gene matches: 14. The CDR3 runs to 18 residues. The CDR3 DNA is TGTGCCAGCAGTTTAAGGGTTCTCGGACAGGGACCACCAGATACGCAGTATTTT. It encodes CASSLRVLGQGPPDTQYF.

V usage is TRBV6-9 and J usage is TRBJ2-7; 10 positions match TRBD1. V shed 9 bases and J 4 bases; nucleotides not matched to a gene: 6. The CDR3 contains 13 residues. Germline CDR1 MNHGY, CDR2 SVAAGI. Here the CDR3 reads CARGQGKLYEQYF. The CDR3 DNA reads as TGTGCCAGGGGACAGGGGAAACTATACGAGCAGTACTTC.

This rearrangement joins TRBV2 to TRBJ2-3; a possible D gene is TRBD2 (5 bases). V shed 10 bases and J shed 2 bases, with 19 bases lying between them. The CDR3 is 15 residues long. Germline CDR1 SNHLY, CDR2 FYNNEI. CDR3 protein: CAIRTWGFNTDTQYF. CDR3 nucleotide sequence: TGTGCCATCCGGACTTGGGGTTTCAACACAGATACGCAGTATTTT.

The chain has TRBV6-1 and TRBJ2-3; 7 bases fit TRBD2. Trimming removed 0 bases from V and 8 bases from J; junction bases left unmatched: 8. This CDR3 region has 15 residues. Germline loops: CDR1 MNHNS, CDR2 SASEGT. CDR3 bases: TGTGCCAGCAGTGAAGCTGGACTAGGATCGGTTACGCAGTATTTT. Protein: CASSEAGLGSVTQYF.

V and J are TRBV5-1 and TRBJ1-4; 7 bases fit TRBD1. CDR3 length: 16 residues. J was trimmed by 4 bases and V by 3 bases; bases with no gene match: 9. Germline V CDR1 and CDR2: SGHRS, YFSETQ. In nucleotides, the CDR3 is TGCGCCAGCAGCTCAACAGGGGTCGCGAGTAATGAAAAACTGTTTTTT. Protein sequence: CASSSTGVASNEKLFF. Supplemented by reference TRBV5-1 and TRBJ1-4, the full variable domain reads KAGVTQTPRYLIKTRGQQVTLSCSPISGHRSVSWYQQTPGQGLQFLFEYFSETQRNKGNFPGRFSGRQFSNSRSEMNVSTLELGDSALYLCASSSTGVASNEKLFFGSGTQLSVL.

In its sample, this clone was seen once. V gene TRBV9 combines with J gene TRBJ1-6; the D gene is possibly TRBD1 (5 bases). The CDR3 loop spans 15 amino acids. Trimming pared 0 bases from V and 2 bases from J, leaving 6 bases between. Germline V CDR1 and CDR2: SGDLS, YYNGEE. The CDR3 DNA follows: TGTGCCAGCAGCGTAGAACAGGCCTATAATTCACCCCTCCACTTT. It translates to CASSVEQAYNSPLHF.

The rearrangement uses TRBV7-2 and TRBJ2-7, with TRBD2 matching over 12 bases. The CDR3 is 16 amino acids. Germline CDR1 reads SGHTA; CDR2 reads FQGNSA. V was clipped by 5 bases and J by 2 bases; unmatched bases: 7. The CDR3 here is CASSPRTSGKPYEQYF. CDR3 nucleotides: TGTGCCAGCAGCCCCCGGACTAGCGGGAAACCCTACGAGCAGTACTTC.

V is TRBV27 and J is TRBJ1-2, with D unresolved. Germline V gives CDR1 MNHEY, CDR2 SMNVEV (reference sequence). The CDR3 extends over 15 amino acids. Trimming cost V 5 bases and J 3 bases, with 16 bases left between them. In DNA, the CDR3 is TGTGCCAGCAGTCGAACTTCCGGGAAACACTATGGCTACACCTTC. Translating it yields CASSRTSGKHYGYTF.

V and J are TRBV5-6 and TRBJ1-2, with no clear D. CDR3 length: 13 residues. V lost 4 bases and J 8 bases, leaving 15 bases between the germline ends. The germline CDR1 and CDR2 sequences are SGHDT and YYEEEE. The CDR3 nucleotides are TGTGCCAGCAGCGTTGTTTCCGGGTTCGGCTACACCTTC. This gives the protein CASSVVSGFGYTF. The full variable domain, with the rest looked up from reference TRBV5-6 and TRBJ1-2, is DAGVTQSPTHLIKTRGQQVTLRCSPKSGHDTVSWYQQALGQGPQFIFQYYEEEERQRGNFPDRFSGHQFPNYSSELNVNALLLGDSALYLCASSVVSGFGYTFGSGTRLTVV.

The chain joins TRBV7-2 to TRBJ2-5, with 7 bases lining up with TRBD2. The CDR3 extends over 13 amino acids. Germline assignment: CDR1 SGHTA and CDR2 FQGNSA. V was clipped by 5 bases and J by 4 bases; unmatched bases: 4. The CDR3 DNA sequence: TGTGCCAGCAGCCCTAGCGGAGGAGAGACCCAGTACTTC. It is translated as CASSPSGGETQYF.

The rearrangement uses TRBV18 and TRBJ1-5; D possibly corresponds to TRBD1 (6 bases). This CDR3 is built from 15 residues. Germline loops: CDR1 KGHSH, CDR2 LQKENI. V was shortened by 3 bases and J by 6 bases, with 15 bases between the two germline ends. The CDR3 nucleotides read TGTGCCAGCTCACCCCAACAGGGTTCGGGTCAGCCCCAGCATTTT. It is translated as CASSPQQGSGQPQHF.

The sample holds a few counts of this clone. The chain combines TRBV28 with TRBJ2-3; D is perhaps TRBD1 (5 bases). V lost 2 bases, J lost 3 bases, and 15 bases lay in between. The germline gives CDR1 MDHEN, CDR2 SYDVKM. This CDR3 contains 16 residues. The CDR3 DNA is TGTGCCAGCAGTTTACCGTCGGCAGGGTTGACAGATACGCAGTATTTT. Its translation: CASSLPSAGLTDTQYF.

The chain is built from TRBV10-2 and TRBJ1-4; D is unresolved. Germline V gives CDR1 WSHSY, CDR2 SAAADI. V lost 7 bases, J lost 0 bases, and 6 bases lay in between. This CDR3 contains 13 residues. The CDR3 DNA is TGCGCCAGCACTAGCCCAACTAATGAAAAACTGTTTTTT. Its translation is CASTSPTNEKLFF.

The chain carries TRBV28 and TRBJ1-1; no definite D call. The V gene lost 5 bases and the J gene lost 4 bases, with 5 bases spanning the gap. The CDR3 covers 11 residues. CDR1 and CDR2 from the germline V gene are MDHEN and SYDVKM. CDR3 DNA sequence: TGTGCCAGCAGTCTCCTCACTGAAGCTTTCTTT. Its protein product is CASSLLTEAFF.

The gene calls are TRBV27 and TRBJ1-1, with D uncertain. Trimming removed 3 bases from V and 4 bases from J, with 12 bases in between. The germline CDR1 and CDR2 sequences are MNHEY and SMNVEV (reference sequence). CDR3 size: 14 residues. In nucleotides, the CDR3 is TGTGCCAGCAGTTTGACGTGGGAGAGCACTGAAGCTTTCTTT. Amino acid sequence: CASSLTWESTEAFF.

The rearrangement joins TRBV19 to TRBJ2-1, with 8 bases fitting TRBD1. CDR1 and CDR2 from the germline V gene are LNHDA and SQIVND (reference sequence). V lost 7 bases, J lost 10 bases, and 15 bases stayed unmatched. CDR3 size: 15 residues. The CDR3 spells CASNAGTGASDEQFF. DNA for the CDR3: TGTGCCAGTAACGCCGGGACAGGAGCCAGTGACGAGCAGTTCTTC.

The chain couples TRBV18 to TRBJ2-1, with TRBD1 matching 8 bases. Losses at the gene ends were 3 bases for V and 2 bases for J; bases not matched to a gene: 9. The CDR3 spans 17 residues. Germline CDR1 is KGHSH and CDR2 is LQKENI. CDR3 nucleotides: TGTGCCAGCTCACCCTACAGCGGACAGGGTACCTACAATGAGCAGTTCTTC. It yields the protein CASSPYSGQGTYNEQFF.

J is TRBJ2-7 and V is TRBV7-4; 8 positions match TRBD2. The CDR3 contains 15 residues. CDR1 SGHVT and CDR2 SQSDAQ come from the germline V gene. V was clipped by 1 base and J by 4 bases; unmatched bases: 6. CDR3 protein: CASSLGAGGRYEQYF. CDR3 sequence (DNA): TGTGCCAGCAGCTTAGGTGCGGGGGGCAGGTACGAGCAGTACTTC.